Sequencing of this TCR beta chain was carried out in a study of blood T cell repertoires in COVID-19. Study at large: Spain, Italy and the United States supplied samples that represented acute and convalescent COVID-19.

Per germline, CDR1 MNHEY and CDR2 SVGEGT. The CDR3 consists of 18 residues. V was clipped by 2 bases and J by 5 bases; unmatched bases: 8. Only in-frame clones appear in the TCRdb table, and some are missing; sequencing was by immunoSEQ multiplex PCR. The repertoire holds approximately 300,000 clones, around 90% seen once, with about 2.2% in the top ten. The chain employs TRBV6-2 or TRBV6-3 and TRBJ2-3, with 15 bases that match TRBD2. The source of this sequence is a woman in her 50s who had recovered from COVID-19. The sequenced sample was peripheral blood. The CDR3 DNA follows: TGTGCCAGCAGTTACCCTGGACTAGCGGGAGGGCAAGTAGATACGCAGTATTTT. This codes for CASSYPGLAGGQVDTQYF.